Below are 3 T cell receptor beta chains sequenced from a single sample in a study of cytomegalovirus exposure and HLA in healthy donors. PCR involved 60 Vbeta and 13 Jbeta primers. The table came from immunoSEQ multiplex PCR; TCRdb's copy has only in-frame clones and leaves some out. This table has some 120,000 clones, 74% appearing once. The sample taken for sequencing was PBMCs. These receptor sequences come from a woman aged 50 to 60 in good health and CMV-seropositive.

This chain uses TRBV19 with TRBJ2-3, with 8 bases lining up with TRBD2. Germline trimming cut 8 bases from V and 4 bases from J; bases unmatched to any gene: 14. Germline lookup yields CDR1 LNHDA and CDR2 SQIVND (reference sequence). The CDR3 spans 16 residues. Here the CDR3 reads CASGYQGAGGPDTQYF. Written as DNA, the CDR3 is TGTGCCAGTGGATATCAGGGCGCGGGGGGCCCAGATACGCAGTATTTT.

This chain uses TRBV5-6 with TRBJ1-1; TRBD1 matches 10 bases. After removal of 1 base from V and 7 bases from J, the junction contained 7 bases not matched to a gene. CDR3 size: 15 residues. From germline, CDR1 is SGHDT and CDR2 YYEEEE. In DNA form, the CDR3 reads TGTGCCAGCAGCTTGACGGGGACAGGGGAAGGTGAAGCTTTCTTT. This gives the protein CASSLTGTGEGEAFF.

Details on this clone: One junction end does not reproduce the germline sequence, and a read error may be involved. This chain links TRBV5-1 with TRBJ2-7; possibly TRBD1 for D (6 bases). The CDR3 totals 12 residues. CDR1 is SGHRS, CDR2 YFSETQ, per germline. CDR3 sequence reads: CASSLETGRENF. The CDR3 coding sequence is TGCGCCAGCAGCTTGGAGACAGGCCGCGAAAACTTC.